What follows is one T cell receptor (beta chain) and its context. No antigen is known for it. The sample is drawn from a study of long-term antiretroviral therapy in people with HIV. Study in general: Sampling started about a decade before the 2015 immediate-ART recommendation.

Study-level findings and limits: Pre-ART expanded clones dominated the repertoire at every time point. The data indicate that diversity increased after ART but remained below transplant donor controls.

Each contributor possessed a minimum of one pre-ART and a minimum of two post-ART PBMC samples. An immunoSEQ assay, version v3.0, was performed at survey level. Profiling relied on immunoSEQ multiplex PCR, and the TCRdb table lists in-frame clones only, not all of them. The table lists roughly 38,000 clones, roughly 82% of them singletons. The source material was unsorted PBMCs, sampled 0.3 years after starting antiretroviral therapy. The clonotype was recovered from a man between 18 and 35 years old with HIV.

CDR3 in DNA: TGTGCCACCAGCAGAGAAGGATCGTCAGGAGGGGAGCTGTTTTTT. As protein: CATSREGSSGGELFF. The chain employs TRBV15 and TRBJ2-2; D gene unclear. CDR3 size: 15 residues. In germline, CDR1 is LNHNV, CDR2 YYDKDF (reference sequence). V was clipped by 0 bases and J by 8 bases, with 13 bases between them.